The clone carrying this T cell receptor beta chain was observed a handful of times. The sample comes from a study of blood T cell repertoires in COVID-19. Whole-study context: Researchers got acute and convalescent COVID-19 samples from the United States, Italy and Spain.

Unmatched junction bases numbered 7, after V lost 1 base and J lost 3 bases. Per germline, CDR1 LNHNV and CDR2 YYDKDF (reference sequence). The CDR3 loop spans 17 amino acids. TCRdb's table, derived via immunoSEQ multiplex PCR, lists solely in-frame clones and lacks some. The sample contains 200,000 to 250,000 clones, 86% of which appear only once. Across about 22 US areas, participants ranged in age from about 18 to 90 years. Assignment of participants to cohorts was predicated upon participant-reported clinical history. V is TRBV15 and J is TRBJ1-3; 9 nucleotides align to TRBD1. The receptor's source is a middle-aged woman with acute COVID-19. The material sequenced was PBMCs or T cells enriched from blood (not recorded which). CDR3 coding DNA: TGTGCCACCAGCAGAGTATTAACAGGGGGCGGTGGAAACACCATATATTTT. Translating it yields CATSRVLTGGGGNTIYF.